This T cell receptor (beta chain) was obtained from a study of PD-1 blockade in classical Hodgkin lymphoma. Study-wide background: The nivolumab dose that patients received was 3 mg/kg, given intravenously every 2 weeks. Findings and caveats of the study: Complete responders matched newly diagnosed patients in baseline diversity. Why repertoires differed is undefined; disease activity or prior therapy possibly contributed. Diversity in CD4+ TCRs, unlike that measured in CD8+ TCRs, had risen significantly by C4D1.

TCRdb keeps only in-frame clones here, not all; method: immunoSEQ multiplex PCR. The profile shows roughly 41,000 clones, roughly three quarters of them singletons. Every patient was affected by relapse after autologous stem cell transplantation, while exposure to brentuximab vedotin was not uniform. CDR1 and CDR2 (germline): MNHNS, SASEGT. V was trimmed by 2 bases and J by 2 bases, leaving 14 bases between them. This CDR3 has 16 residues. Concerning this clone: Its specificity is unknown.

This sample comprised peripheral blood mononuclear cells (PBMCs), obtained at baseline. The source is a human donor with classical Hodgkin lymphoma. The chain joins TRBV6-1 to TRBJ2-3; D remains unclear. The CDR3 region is CASSENEGWDTDTQYF. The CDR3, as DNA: TGTGCCAGCAGTGAAAATGAAGGATGGGACACAGATACGCAGTATTTT.